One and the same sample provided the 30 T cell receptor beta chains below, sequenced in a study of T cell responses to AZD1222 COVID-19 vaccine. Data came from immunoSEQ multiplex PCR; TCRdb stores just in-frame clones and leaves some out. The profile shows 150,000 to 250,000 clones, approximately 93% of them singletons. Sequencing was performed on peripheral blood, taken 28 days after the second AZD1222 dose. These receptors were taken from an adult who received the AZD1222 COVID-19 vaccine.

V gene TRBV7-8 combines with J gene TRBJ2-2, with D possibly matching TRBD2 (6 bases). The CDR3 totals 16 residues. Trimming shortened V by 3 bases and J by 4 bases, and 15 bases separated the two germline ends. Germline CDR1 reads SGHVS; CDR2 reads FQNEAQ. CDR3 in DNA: TGTGCCAGCAGCTTCCTGTCTCTAGCGCGCACCGGGGAGCTGTTTTTT. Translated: CASSFLSLARTGELFF. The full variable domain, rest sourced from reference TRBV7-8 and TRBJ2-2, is GAGVSQSPRYKVAKRGQDVALRCDPISGHVSLFWYQQALGQGPEFLTYFQNEAQLDKSGLPSDRFFAERPEGSVSTLKIQRTQQEDSAVYLCASSFLSLARTGELFFGEGSRLTVL.

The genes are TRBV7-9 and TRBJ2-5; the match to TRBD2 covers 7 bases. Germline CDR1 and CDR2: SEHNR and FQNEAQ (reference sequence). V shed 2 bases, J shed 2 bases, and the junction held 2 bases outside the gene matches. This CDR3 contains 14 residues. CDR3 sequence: CASSLFSGQETQYF. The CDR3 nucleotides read TGTGCCAGCAGCTTATTTAGCGGGCAAGAGACCCAGTACTTC.

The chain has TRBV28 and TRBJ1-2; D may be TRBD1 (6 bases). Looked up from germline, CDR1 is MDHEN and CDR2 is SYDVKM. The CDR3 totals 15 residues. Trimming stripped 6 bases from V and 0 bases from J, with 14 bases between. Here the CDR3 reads CASSLLTGTNYGYTF. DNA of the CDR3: TGTGCCAGCAGCTTACTGACAGGAACTAACTATGGCTACACCTTC.

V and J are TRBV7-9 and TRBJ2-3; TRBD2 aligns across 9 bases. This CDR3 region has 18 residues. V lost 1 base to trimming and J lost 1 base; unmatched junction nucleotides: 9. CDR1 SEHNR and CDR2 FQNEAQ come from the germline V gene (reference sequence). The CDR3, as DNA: TGTGCCAGCAGCTTAGTAATAGCGGGAGATCGCGGCACAGATACGCAGTATTTT. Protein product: CASSLVIAGDRGTDTQYF.

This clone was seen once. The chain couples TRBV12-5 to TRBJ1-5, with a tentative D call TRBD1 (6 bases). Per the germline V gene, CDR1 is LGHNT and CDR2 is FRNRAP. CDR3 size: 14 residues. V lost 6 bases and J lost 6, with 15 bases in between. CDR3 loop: CASGPDRLGQPQHF. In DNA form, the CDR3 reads TGTGCTAGTGGCCCCGACAGGCTCGGTCAGCCCCAGCATTTT.

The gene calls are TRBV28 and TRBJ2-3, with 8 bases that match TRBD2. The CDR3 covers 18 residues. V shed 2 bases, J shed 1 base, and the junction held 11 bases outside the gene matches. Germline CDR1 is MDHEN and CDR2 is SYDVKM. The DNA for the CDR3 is TGTGCCAGCAGTTTACGGCCTAGCGGGCTCAAAGGCACAGATACGCAGTATTTT. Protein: CASSLRPSGLKGTDTQYF.

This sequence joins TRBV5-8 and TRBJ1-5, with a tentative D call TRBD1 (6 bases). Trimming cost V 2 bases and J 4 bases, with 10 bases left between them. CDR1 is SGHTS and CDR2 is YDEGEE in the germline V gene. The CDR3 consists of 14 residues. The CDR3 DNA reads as TGTGCCAGCAGCTTTTCAAGGGGGAATCAGCCCCAGCATTTT. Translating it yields CASSFSRGNQPQHF.

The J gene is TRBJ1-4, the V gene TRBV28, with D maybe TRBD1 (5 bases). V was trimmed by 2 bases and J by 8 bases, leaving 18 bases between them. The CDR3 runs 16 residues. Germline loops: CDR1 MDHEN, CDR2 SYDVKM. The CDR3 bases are TGTGCCAGCAGTTTAGGGGGACCATCTCGGGAGGAAAAACTGTTTTTT. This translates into CASSLGGPSREEKLFF.

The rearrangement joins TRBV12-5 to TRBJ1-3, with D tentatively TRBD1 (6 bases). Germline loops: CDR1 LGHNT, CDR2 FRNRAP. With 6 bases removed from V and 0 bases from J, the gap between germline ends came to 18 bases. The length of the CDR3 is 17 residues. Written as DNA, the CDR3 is TGTGCTAGTGGCCCCCGGCCAGACAGGCACTCTGGAAACACCATATATTTT. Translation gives CASGPRPDRHSGNTIYF.

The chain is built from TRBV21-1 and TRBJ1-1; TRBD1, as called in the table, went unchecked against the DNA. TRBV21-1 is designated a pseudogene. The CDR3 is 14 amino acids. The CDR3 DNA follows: TGTGCCAGCAGCTCCCACCTGACAGGAACTGAAGCTTTCTTT. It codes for CASSSHLTGTEAFF.

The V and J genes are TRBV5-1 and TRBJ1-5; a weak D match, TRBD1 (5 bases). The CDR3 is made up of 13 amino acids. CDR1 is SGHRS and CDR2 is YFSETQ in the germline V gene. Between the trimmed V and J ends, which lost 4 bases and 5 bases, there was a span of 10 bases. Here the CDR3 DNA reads TGCGCCAGCAGCCGGATAGGGGATCAGCCCCAGCATTTT. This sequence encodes CASSRIGDQPQHF.

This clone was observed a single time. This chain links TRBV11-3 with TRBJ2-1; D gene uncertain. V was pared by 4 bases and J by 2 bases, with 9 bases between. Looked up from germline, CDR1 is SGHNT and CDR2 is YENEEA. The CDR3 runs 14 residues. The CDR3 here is CASSWARTYNEQFF. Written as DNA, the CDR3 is TGTGCCAGCAGCTGGGCTAGGACCTACAATGAGCAGTTCTTC.

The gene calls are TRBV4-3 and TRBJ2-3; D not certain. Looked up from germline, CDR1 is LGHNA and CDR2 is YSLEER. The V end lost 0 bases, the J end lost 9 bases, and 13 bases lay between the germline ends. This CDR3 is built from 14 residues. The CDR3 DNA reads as TGCGCCAGCAGCCAAGAACCCCGATTAAACACGCAGTATTTT. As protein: CASSQEPRLNTQYF.

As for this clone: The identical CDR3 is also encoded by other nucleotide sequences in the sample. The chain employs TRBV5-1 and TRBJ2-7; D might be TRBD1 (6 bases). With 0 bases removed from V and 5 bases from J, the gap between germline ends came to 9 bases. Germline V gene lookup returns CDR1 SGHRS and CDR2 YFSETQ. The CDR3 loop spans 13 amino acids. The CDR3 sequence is CASSLGGRDEQYF. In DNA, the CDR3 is TGCGCCAGCAGCTTGGGGGGGCGGGACGAGCAGTACTTC.

This CDR3 reads CASRRGQHTYEQYF. The CDR3 DNA reads as TGTGCCAGCAGGAGGGGACAGCACACCTACGAGCAGTACTTC. The V and J genes are TRBV6-5 and TRBJ2-7; TRBD1 aligns across 7 bases. CDR3 length: 14 amino acids. Germline loops: CDR1 MNHEY, CDR2 SVGAGI. The V gene end was trimmed by 6 bases and the J gene end by 2 bases; junction bases not matched to a gene: 7.

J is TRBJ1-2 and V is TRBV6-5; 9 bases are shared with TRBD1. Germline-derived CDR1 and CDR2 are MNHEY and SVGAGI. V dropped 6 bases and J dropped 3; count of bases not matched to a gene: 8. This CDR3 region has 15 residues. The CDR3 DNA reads TGTGCCAGCAGAATACAGGGGGCGGGTGACTATGGCTACACCTTC. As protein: CASRIQGAGDYGYTF.

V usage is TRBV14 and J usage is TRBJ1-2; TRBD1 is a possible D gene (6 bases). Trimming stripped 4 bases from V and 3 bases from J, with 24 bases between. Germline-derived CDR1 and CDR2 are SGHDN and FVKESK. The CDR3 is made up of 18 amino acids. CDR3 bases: TGTGCCAGCAGCCCGCTAATGGGGGCCATAAACGGAGACTATGGCTACACCTTC. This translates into CASSPLMGAINGDYGYTF. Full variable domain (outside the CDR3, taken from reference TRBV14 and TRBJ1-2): EAGVTQFPSHSVIEKGQTVTLRCDPISGHDNLYWYRRVMGKEIKFLLHFVKESKQDESGMPNNRFLAERTGGTYSTLKVQPAELEDSGVYFCASSPLMGAINGDYGYTFGSGTRLTVV.

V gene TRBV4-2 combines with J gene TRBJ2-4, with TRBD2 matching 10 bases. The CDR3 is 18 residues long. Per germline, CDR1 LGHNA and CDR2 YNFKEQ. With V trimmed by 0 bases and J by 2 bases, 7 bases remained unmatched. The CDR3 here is CASSQDRELAGTKNIQYF. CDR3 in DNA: TGTGCCAGCAGCCAAGATAGGGAACTAGCGGGAACCAAAAACATTCAGTACTTC.

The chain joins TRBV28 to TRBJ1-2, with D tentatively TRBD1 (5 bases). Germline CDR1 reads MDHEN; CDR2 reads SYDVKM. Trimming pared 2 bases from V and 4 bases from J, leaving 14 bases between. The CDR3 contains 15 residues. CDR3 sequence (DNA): TGTGCCAGCAGTTTACTCACGCCAGGGACCTATGGCTACACCTTC. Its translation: CASSLLTPGTYGYTF.

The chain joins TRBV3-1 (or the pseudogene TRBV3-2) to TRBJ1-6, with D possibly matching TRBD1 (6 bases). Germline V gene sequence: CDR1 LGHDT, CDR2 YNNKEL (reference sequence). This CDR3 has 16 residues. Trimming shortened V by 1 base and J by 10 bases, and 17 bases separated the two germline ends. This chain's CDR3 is CASSQVRGGVESPLHF. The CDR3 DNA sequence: TGTGCCAGCAGCCAAGTCCGAGGGGGGGTAGAGTCACCCCTCCACTTT.

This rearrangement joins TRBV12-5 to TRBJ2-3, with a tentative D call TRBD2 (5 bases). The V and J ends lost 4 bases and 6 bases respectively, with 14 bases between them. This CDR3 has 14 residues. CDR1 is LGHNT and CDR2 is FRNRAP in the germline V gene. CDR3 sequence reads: CASGSHGLGDTQYF. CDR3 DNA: TGTGCTAGTGGTTCCCACGGACTGGGGGATACGCAGTATTTT.

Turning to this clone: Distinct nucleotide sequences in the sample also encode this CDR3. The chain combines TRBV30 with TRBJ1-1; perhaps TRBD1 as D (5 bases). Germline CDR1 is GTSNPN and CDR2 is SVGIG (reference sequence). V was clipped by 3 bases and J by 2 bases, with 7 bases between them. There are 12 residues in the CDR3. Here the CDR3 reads CAWRDRNTEAFF. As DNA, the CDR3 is TGTGCCTGGAGAGACAGAAACACTGAAGCTTTCTTT.

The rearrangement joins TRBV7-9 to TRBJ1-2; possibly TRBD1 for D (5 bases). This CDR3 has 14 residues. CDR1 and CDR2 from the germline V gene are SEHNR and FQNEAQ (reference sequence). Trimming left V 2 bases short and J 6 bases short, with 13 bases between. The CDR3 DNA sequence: TGTGCCAGCAGCTTAAGCGACAGCGACGATGGCTACACCTTC. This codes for CASSLSDSDDGYTF. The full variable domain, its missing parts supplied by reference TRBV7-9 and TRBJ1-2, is DTGVSQNPRHKITKRGQNVTFRCDPISEHNRLYWYRQTLGQGPEFLTYFQNEAQLEKSRLLSDRFSAERPKGSFSTLEIQRTEQGDSAMYLCASSLSDSDDGYTFGSGTRLTVV.

This CDR3 is CASSLQPIRINQPQHF. CDR3 DNA: TGTGCCAGCAGCCTTCAACCGATAAGAATCAATCAGCCCCAGCATTTT. This chain links TRBV28 with TRBJ1-5; D gene uncertain. The CDR3 has 16 residues. Germline CDR1 and CDR2: MDHEN and SYDVKM. The V end lost 6 bases, the J end lost 3 bases, and 18 bases lay between the germline ends.

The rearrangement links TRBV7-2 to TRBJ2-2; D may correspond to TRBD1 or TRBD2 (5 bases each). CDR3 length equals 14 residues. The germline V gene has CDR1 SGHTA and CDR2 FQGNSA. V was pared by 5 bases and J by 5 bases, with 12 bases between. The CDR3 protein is CASSGQGRTGELFF. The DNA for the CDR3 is TGTGCCAGCAGCGGGCAGGGACGGACCGGGGAGCTGTTTTTT.

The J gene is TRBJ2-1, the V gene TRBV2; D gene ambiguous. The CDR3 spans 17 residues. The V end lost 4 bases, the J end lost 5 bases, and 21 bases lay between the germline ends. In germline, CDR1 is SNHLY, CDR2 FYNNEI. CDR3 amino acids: CASSVLGSSLAHNEQFF. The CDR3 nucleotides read TGTGCCAGCAGTGTGCTGGGGTCCTCCCTGGCCCACAATGAGCAGTTCTTC.

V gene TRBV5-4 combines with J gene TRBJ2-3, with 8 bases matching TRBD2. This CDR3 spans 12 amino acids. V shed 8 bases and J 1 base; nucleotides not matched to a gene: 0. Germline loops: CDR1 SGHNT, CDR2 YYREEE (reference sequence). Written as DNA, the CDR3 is TGTGCCAGTAGCGGGGGCACAGATACGCAGTATTTT. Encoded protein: CASSGGTDTQYF.

The CDR3 protein is CASSSRGGQGAYEQYF. CDR3 sequence (DNA): TGCGCCAGCAGCTCCCGTGGGGGACAGGGGGCGTACGAGCAGTACTTC. The rearrangement links TRBV5-1 to TRBJ2-7; 12 positions agree with TRBD1. The CDR3 spans 16 residues. The germline V gene encodes CDR1 SGHRS and CDR2 YFSETQ. The J segment lost 4 bases and the V segment lost 3 bases, leaving 8 bases of the junction unmatched.

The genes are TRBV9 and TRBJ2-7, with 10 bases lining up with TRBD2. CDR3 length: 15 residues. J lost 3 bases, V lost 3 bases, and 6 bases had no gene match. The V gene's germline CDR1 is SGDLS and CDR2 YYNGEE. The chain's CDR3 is CASSEGLAVGYEQYF. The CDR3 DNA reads TGTGCCAGCAGCGAAGGACTAGCGGTTGGCTACGAGCAGTACTTC.

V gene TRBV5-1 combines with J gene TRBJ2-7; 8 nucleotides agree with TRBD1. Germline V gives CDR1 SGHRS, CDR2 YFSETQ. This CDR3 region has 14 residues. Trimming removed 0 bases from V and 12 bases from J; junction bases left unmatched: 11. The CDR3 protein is CASSLGVPGQVPYF. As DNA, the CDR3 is TGCGCCAGCAGCTTGGGGGTCCCGGGACAGGTCCCGTACTTC.